These 23 T cell receptor beta chains were all obtained from the same sample, sequenced in a study of identical twins. TCRdb independently ran MiXCR on the 5' RACE reads; one entry per CDR3 protein. Counted here are 300,000 to 350,000 distinct CDR3 sequences, more than 9% occurring once; the ten biggest clones make up approximately 7.9%. The sample was also linked to a second study, of yellow fever vaccine responses in identical twins.

Sample: CD8+ T cells sorted from blood. The receptors derive from a woman between 18 and 30 years old in good health.

V usage is TRBV11-3 and J usage is TRBJ2-5; D may correspond to TRBD1 or TRBD2 (6 bases each). Trimming stripped 0 bases from V and 2 bases from J, with 16 bases between. CDR1 and CDR2 from the germline V gene are SGHNT and YENEEA. This CDR3 contains 17 residues. The CDR3 reads CASSLDIAGQAQETQYF. The CDR3 bases are TGTGCCAGCAGCTTAGATATTGCGGGACAAGCACAAGAGACCCAGTACTTC.

This clonotype has only a few counts. This chain joins TRBV12-3 or TRBV12-4 and TRBJ1-2, with D unclear. The CDR3 has 14 residues. V lost 1 base to trimming and J lost 4 bases, with 10 bases between them. The CDR3 is CASSLGWGTYGYTF. Written as DNA, the CDR3 is TGTGCCAGCAGTTTAGGTTGGGGTACCTATGGCTACACCTTC.

This clonotype was observed a few times. The chain has TRBV15 and TRBJ1-5, with D maybe TRBD1 (5 bases). There are 15 residues in the CDR3. Germline V gene sequence: CDR1 LNHNV, CDR2 YYDKDF (reference sequence). V gave up 8 bases and J gave up 4 bases, with 18 bases separating them. CDR3 sequence (DNA): TGTGCCACCCGGGCGTGGCAGGGTCTAAATCAGCCCCAGCATTTT. Translating it yields CATRAWQGLNQPQHF.

The chain combines TRBV12-3 or TRBV12-4 with TRBJ2-7; D ambiguous. This CDR3 spans 13 amino acids. Trimming pared 0 bases from V and 3 bases from J, leaving 6 bases between. In DNA form, the CDR3 reads TGTGCCAGCAGTTTAGCTGCAGACTACGAGCAGTACTTC. Its translation: CASSLAADYEQYF.

V is TRBV6-1 and J is TRBJ2-7; either TRBD1 or TRBD2 may fit D (5 bases each). V lost 3 bases, J lost 0 bases, and 9 bases lay in between. Per germline, CDR1 MNHNS and CDR2 SASEGT. This CDR3 contains 14 residues. CDR3 nucleotides: TGTGCCAGCAGTGAGGGGACGAGCTCCTACGAGCAGTACGTC. Protein sequence: CASSEGTSSYEQYV.

There are a few counts of this clonotype. V is TRBV5-5 and J is TRBJ2-7; 9 nucleotides agree with TRBD2. The germline V gene encodes CDR1 SGHKS and CDR2 YYEKEE (reference sequence). CDR3 length: 17 residues. Trimming removed 1 base from V and 4 bases from J; junction bases left unmatched: 12. CDR3 protein: CASSLTLAGMSAYEQYF. DNA of the CDR3: TGTGCCAGCAGCTTGACGCTAGCGGGAATGTCAGCGTACGAGCAGTACTTC.

The rearrangement uses TRBV2 and TRBJ2-1, with TRBD1 matching over 11 bases. The CDR3 extends over 15 amino acids. Germline loops: CDR1 SNHLY, CDR2 FYNNEI. Trimming cost V 10 bases and J 8 bases; bases outside gene matches: 13. The CDR3 sequence is CATLTGQGAKDEQFF. Written as DNA, the CDR3 is TGTGCCACCCTTACTGGACAGGGGGCCAAGGATGAGCAGTTCTTC.

This clonotype was picked up a small number of times. The rearrangement uses TRBV28 and TRBJ2-7, with 10 bases fitting TRBD1. The V and J ends lost 1 base and 5 bases, in that order; junction bases with no gene match: 2. This CDR3 is 14 amino acids long. Germline values: CDR1 MDHEN, CDR2 SYDVKM. Written as DNA, the CDR3 is TGTGCCAGCAGTTTATCGACAGGGGGCAACGAGCAGTACTTC. The encoded protein is CASSLSTGGNEQYF. Drawing the rest from reference TRBV28 and TRBJ2-7, the complete variable domain is DVKVTQSSRYLVKRTGEKVFLECVQDMDHENMFWYRQDPGLGLRLIYFSYDVKMKEKGDIPEGYSVSREKKERFSLILESASTNQTSMYLCASSLSTGGNEQYFGPGTRLTVT.

This clonotype was recorded a few times. The chain is built from TRBV4-2 and TRBJ2-7; 9 bases are a match to TRBD1. V gave up 4 bases and J gave up 3 bases; unmatched junction bases: 19. The CDR3 is 19 amino acids. Germline V lookup: CDR1 LGHNA, CDR2 YNFKEQ. The CDR3: CASSPLSTGGYTLSYEQYF. In DNA, the CDR3 is TGTGCCAGCAGCCCCCTATCGACAGGGGGATACACCCTAAGCTACGAGCAGTACTTC.

This clonotype was counted a few times. The chain couples TRBV4-1 to TRBJ2-7; 8 nucleotides align to TRBD2. V lost 0 bases, J lost 3 bases, and 7 bases stayed unmatched. Per the germline V gene, CDR1 is MGHRA and CDR2 is YSYEKL. This CDR3 is built from 16 residues. The CDR3 region has the DNA TGCGCCAGCAGCCAAGATCCCGGGACTAGTAACTACGAGCAGTACTTC. The encoded protein is CASSQDPGTSNYEQYF.

The chain has TRBV7-9 and TRBJ2-2; D gene unclear. The V end was cut by 5 bases, the J end by 7 bases, with 11 bases between. Germline V gene sequence: CDR1 SEHNR, CDR2 FQNEAQ (reference sequence). This CDR3 is built from 13 residues. CDR3 nucleotide sequence: TGTGCCAGCAGCCCCCATCCTATCGGGGAGCTGTTTTTT. This sequence encodes CASSPHPIGELFF.

This clonotype has a handful of counts. The chain links TRBV5-4 to TRBJ2-3, with D unresolved. Trimming cost V 4 bases and J 2 bases, with 14 bases left between them. The CDR3 has 15 residues. The V gene's germline CDR1 is SGHNT and CDR2 YYREEE (reference sequence). Here the CDR3 reads CASSVDPSNTDTQYF. CDR3 nucleotides: TGTGCCAGCAGCGTGGACCCCTCGAACACAGATACGCAGTATTTT.

This chain links TRBV7-9 with TRBJ1-1, with D possibly matching TRBD1 (6 bases). The V end was cut by 6 bases, the J end by 2 bases, with 19 bases between. This CDR3 is 16 amino acids long. CDR1 SEHNR and CDR2 FQNEAQ come from the germline V gene (reference sequence). This chain's CDR3 is CASRPKDQQGNTEAFF. CDR3 DNA sequence: TGTGCCAGCAGACCCAAGGATCAACAGGGAAACACTGAAGCTTTCTTT.

Ten or more counts support this clonotype. The J gene is TRBJ1-2, the V gene TRBV29-1; no clear D. Germline V gene data show CDR1 as SQVTM and CDR2 as ANQGSEA. The V gene lost 3 bases and the J gene lost 3 bases, with 14 bases spanning the gap. This CDR3 is built from 14 residues. The CDR3 region is CSVEGTTWDYGYTF. As DNA, the CDR3 is TGCAGCGTTGAGGGTACTACCTGGGACTATGGCTACACCTTC.

The table lists this clonotype with a few counts. The gene calls are TRBV25-1 and TRBJ2-1; D is possibly TRBD2 (7 bases). CDR1 and CDR2 (germline): MGHDK, SYGVNS. V dropped 6 bases and J dropped 7 bases, with 22 bases sitting between them. The CDR3 has 16 amino acids. The DNA for the CDR3 is TGTGCCAGCAGGTGGGCGGGGGCGGGAGAAGGAAATGAGCAGTTCTTC. It codes for CASRWAGAGEGNEQFF.

The genes are TRBV27 and TRBJ2-1; 8 bases line up with TRBD2. Unmatched junction bases numbered 9, after V lost 5 bases and J lost 6 bases. Per germline, CDR1 MNHEY and CDR2 SMNVEV (reference sequence). This CDR3 spans 15 amino acids. The CDR3 sequence: CASSLLAGQPNEQFF. CDR3 bases: TGTGCCAGCAGTCTATTAGCGGGACAACCCAATGAGCAGTTCTTC.

The chain uses TRBV4-2 and TRBJ2-5; 12 positions agree with TRBD2. The CDR3 has 17 residues. Looked up from germline, CDR1 is LGHNA and CDR2 is YNFKEQ. V was pared by 0 bases and J by 5 bases, with 7 bases of the junction left unmatched. The CDR3 region has the DNA TGTGCCAGCAGCCAAGATCCCCTAGCGGGGGGGCCGGAGACCCAGTACTTC. It is translated as CASSQDPLAGGPETQYF.

The chain employs TRBV7-9 and TRBJ2-1; tentative D call: TRBD1 (6 bases). The germline CDR1 and CDR2 sequences are SEHNR and FQNEAQ (reference sequence). The ends were cut back, 0 bases at V and 2 bases at J, with 8 bases in the middle. The CDR3 runs 15 residues. CDR3 DNA: TGTGCCAGCAGCTTAGCCAGGGGCCCCTACAATGAGCAGTTCTTC. Protein: CASSLARGPYNEQFF.

This chain uses TRBV4-2 with TRBJ1-1; 9 positions agree with TRBD1. The trim removed 5 bases at V and 1 base at J, leaving 8 bases unmatched. The germline V gene has CDR1 LGHNA and CDR2 YNFKEQ. The CDR3 spans 16 residues. The CDR3 DNA is TGTGCCAGCAGCTCAGGGACAGGGTATCCGAACACTGAAGCTTTCTTT. This encodes CASSSGTGYPNTEAFF.

The chain combines TRBV6-5 with TRBJ2-7, with TRBD2 identical over 10 bases. The germline gives CDR1 MNHEY, CDR2 SVGAGI. The CDR3 loop spans 14 amino acids. Trimming took 5 bases from V and 4 from J; bases not matched to a gene: 5. The CDR3 sequence is CASSTLAGEYEQYF. CDR3 coding DNA: TGTGCCAGCAGTACTCTAGCGGGAGAGTACGAGCAGTACTTC.

This clonotype was counted only a few times. The chain carries TRBV4-1 and TRBJ2-5, with TRBD1 matching over 8 bases. This CDR3 spans 16 amino acids. With V trimmed by 3 bases and J by 1 base, 7 bases remained unmatched. CDR1 MGHRA and CDR2 YSYEKL come from the germline V gene. The CDR3: CASSHPGQGAQETQYF. DNA of the CDR3: TGCGCCAGCAGCCATCCCGGACAGGGTGCCCAAGAGACCCAGTACTTC.

In regard to this clonotype: Mismatch with germline at one junction end may stem from a read error. The chain couples TRBV7-9 to TRBJ2-7; D unclear. This CDR3 comprises 12 residues. Germline assignment: CDR1 SEHNR and CDR2 FQNEAQ (reference sequence). In DNA form, the CDR3 reads TGTGCCAGCAGCCTGGCACCCTACGAGCATTACTTC. It specifies CASSLAPYEHYF. The full variable domain, rest sourced from reference TRBV7-9 and TRBJ2-7, is DTGVSQNPRHKITKRGQNVTFRCDPISEHNRLYWYRQTLGQGPEFLTYFQNEAQLEKSRLLSDRFSAERPKGSFSTLEIQRTEQGDSAMYLCASSLAPYEHYFGPGTRLTVT.

The chain joins TRBV28 to TRBJ2-2; D gene ambiguous. Trimming took 3 bases from V and 4 from J, leaving 9 bases between them. Germline values: CDR1 MDHEN, CDR2 SYDVKM. This CDR3 is built from 14 residues. The CDR3 sequence is CASSFRSTTGELFF. As DNA, the CDR3 is TGTGCCAGCAGTTTTCGGAGCACCACCGGGGAGCTGTTTTTT.